Below, 14 T cell receptor beta chains from the same sample are listed, as sequenced in a study of OX40 agonist ivuxolimab in advanced cancers. Using immunoSEQ multiplex PCR, the repertoire was profiled, and TCRdb retains in-frame clones only, with some absent. The sample lists some 14,000 clones; roughly 82% were seen once. Sequenced material: CD4+ or CD8+ T cells sorted from blood, taken in a trial of the OX40 agonist ivuxolimab. The origin of the receptors is an adult with an advanced solid tumor such as melanoma, head and neck, liver or kidney cancer.

V usage is TRBV7-9 and J usage is TRBJ2-7; TRBD1 agrees at 10 bases. The V segment lost 1 base and the J segment 3 bases; nucleotides outside the gene matches: 3. The CDR3 runs to 15 residues. The germline V gene has CDR1 SEHNR and CDR2 FQNEAQ (reference sequence). The CDR3 DNA is TGTGCCAGCAGCTTAGGACAGGGGGCAAACTACGAGCAGTACTTC. It is translated as CASSLGQGANYEQYF.

The chain couples TRBV27 to TRBJ1-4; 10 bases align to TRBD1. The J segment lost 7 bases and the V segment lost 6 bases, leaving 11 bases of the junction unmatched. The CDR3 has 16 residues. Looked up from germline, CDR1 is MNHEY and CDR2 is SMNVEV (reference sequence). The CDR3 loop reads CASRFSTGGSGEKLFF. CDR3 coding DNA: TGTGCCAGCAGGTTCTCGACAGGGGGCTCAGGTGAAAAACTGTTTTTT.

The chain combines TRBV5-4 with TRBJ2-7; tentative D call: TRBD2 (5 bases). This CDR3 contains 14 residues. The germline V and J ends were trimmed by 5 bases and 2 bases, with 14 bases remaining between them. Germline V gene sequence: CDR1 SGHNT, CDR2 YYREEE (reference sequence). The CDR3 region has the DNA TGTGCCAGCAGTGATACAGCCGGGGCCTACGAGCAGTACTTC. Protein sequence: CASSDTAGAYEQYF.

The V call is TRBV28, the J call TRBJ2-2; D gene unclear. V was trimmed by 6 bases and J by 2 bases, leaving 10 bases between them. This CDR3 has 14 residues. Germline CDR1 reads MDHEN; CDR2 reads SYDVKM. CDR3 region: CASSDDFNTGELFF. Here the CDR3 DNA reads TGTGCCAGCAGCGACGACTTTAACACCGGGGAGCTGTTTTTT.

The chain couples TRBV2 to TRBJ2-4, with D perhaps matching TRBD1 (8 bases). CDR1 is SNHLY and CDR2 is FYNNEI in the germline V gene. V lost 7 bases, J lost 6 bases, and 10 bases lay in between. The CDR3 contains 12 residues. The CDR3 sequence is CASNRGGNIQYF. In DNA, the CDR3 is TGTGCCAGCAACAGGGGGGGAAACATTCAGTACTTC.

V gene TRBV4-3 combines with J gene TRBJ1-2; TRBD1 matches at 8 bases. J lost 4 bases, V lost 0 bases, and 4 bases had no gene match. The CDR3 is 15 residues long. The germline CDR1 and CDR2 sequences are LGHNA and YSLEER. In DNA, the CDR3 is TGCGCCAGCAGCCAAGAAGGCACAGGGGGCTATGGCTACACCTTC. This gives the protein CASSQEGTGGYGYTF.

The chain couples TRBV9 to TRBJ2-5; D ambiguous. The CDR3 covers 15 residues. The V gene lost 2 bases and the J gene lost 0 bases, with 11 bases spanning the gap. CDR1 and CDR2 from the germline V gene are SGDLS and YYNGEE. CDR3 DNA sequence: TGTGCCAGCAGCGTCAGACCGGGCCACCAAGAGACCCAGTACTTC. It is translated as CASSVRPGHQETQYF. The whole variable domain, filled in from reference TRBV9 and TRBJ2-5, reads DSGVTQTPKHLITATGQRVTLRCSPRSGDLSVYWYQQSLDQGLQFLIQYYNGEERAKGNILERFSAQQFPDLHSELNLSSLELGDSALYFCASSVRPGHQETQYFGPGTRLLVL.

This clone was detected a few times. The genes are TRBV5-6 and TRBJ1-5; D gene uncertain. Germline V CDR1 and CDR2: SGHDT, YYEEEE. V shed 3 bases and J shed 3 bases, with 13 bases lying between them. The CDR3 consists of 15 residues. As DNA, the CDR3 is TGTGCCAGCAGCTCCGGAGGTGGACCCAATCAGCCCCAGCATTTT. It codes for CASSSGGGPNQPQHF.

The J gene is TRBJ2-5, the V gene TRBV27, with D possibly TRBD2 on 6 matching bases. V gave up 5 bases and J gave up 1 base, with 17 bases separating them. The germline gives CDR1 MNHEY, CDR2 SMNVEV (reference sequence). The CDR3 length is 16 residues. CDR3 region: CASSPLGSGLQETQYF. In nucleotides, the CDR3 is TGTGCCAGCAGTCCATTAGGAAGCGGGCTCCAAGAGACCCAGTACTTC.

The rearrangement joins TRBV19 to TRBJ2-3; 13 nucleotides agree with TRBD2. V gave up 4 bases and J gave up 5 bases; unmatched junction bases: 6. CDR3 size: 16 residues. Germline assignment: CDR1 LNHDA and CDR2 SQIVND (reference sequence). The CDR3: CASSSGLAGEGDTQYF. The DNA for the CDR3 is TGTGCCAGTAGTAGCGGACTAGCGGGAGAGGGAGATACGCAGTATTTT. Full variable domain (missing parts from reference TRBV19 and TRBJ2-3): DGGITQSPKYLFRKEGQNVTLSCEQNLNHDAMYWYRQDPGQGLRLIYYSQIVNDFQKGDIAEGYSVSREKKESFPLTVTSAQKNPTAFYLCASSSGLAGEGDTQYFGPGTRLTVL.

DNA of the CDR3: TGTGCCAGCAGGACTAGCGTCAGCGGCTACGAGCAGTACTTC. It yields the protein CASRTSVSGYEQYF. The V and J genes are TRBV27 and TRBJ2-7; 8 bases match TRBD2. The CDR3 extends over 14 amino acids. J gave up 3 bases and V 6 bases, and 7 bases lay outside the gene matches. Germline values: CDR1 MNHEY, CDR2 SMNVEV (reference sequence).

This clone was detected only once. V and J are TRBV27 and TRBJ1-5; TRBD1 is a possible D gene (5 bases). Germline CDR1 MNHEY, CDR2 SMNVEV (reference sequence). V lost 0 bases and J 8 bases, leaving 14 bases between the germline ends. CDR3 length equals 15 residues. CDR3: CASSLSGTWREPQHF. DNA for the CDR3: TGTGCCAGCAGTTTATCCGGGACCTGGAGGGAGCCCCAGCATTTT.

The genes are TRBV5-1 and TRBJ2-3; TRBD1 matches at 7 bases. The CDR3 is made up of 15 amino acids. Unmatched junction bases numbered 7, after V lost 2 bases and J lost 4 bases. Germline lookup yields CDR1 SGHRS and CDR2 YFSETQ. This CDR3 is CASSFGQGVADTQYF. For the CDR3, the DNA is TGCGCCAGCAGCTTTGGTCAGGGGGTAGCAGATACGCAGTATTTT. The full variable domain, completed using reference TRBV5-1 and TRBJ2-3, is KAGVTQTPRYLIKTRGQQVTLSCSPISGHRSVSWYQQTPGQGLQFLFEYFSETQRNKGNFPGRFSGRQFSNSRSEMNVSTLELGDSALYLCASSFGQGVADTQYFGPGTRLTVL.

The chain joins TRBV4-2 to TRBJ2-7, with TRBD1 matching over 10 bases. This CDR3 has 14 amino acids. The V and J ends lost 4 bases and 3 bases, in that order; junction bases with no gene match: 3. CDR1 LGHNA and CDR2 YNFKEQ come from the germline V gene. CDR3 sequence (DNA): TGTGCCAGCAGCCCCGGACAGGGGGTCTACGAGCAGTACTTC. Protein sequence: CASSPGQGVYEQYF.